A selection of T cell receptor beta chains follows, all from one sample in a study of T cell responses to AZD1222 COVID-19 vaccine. Repertoires were generated with immunoSEQ multiplex PCR, while TCRdb's copy carries only in-frame clones and drops some. Of roughly 130,000 clones in the sample, around 90% were seen once. The source material was peripheral blood, sampled on day 0 of AZD1222 vaccination. The receptors here all came from an adult in good health. The CDR3 runs from the conserved cysteine through the conserved F or W. The D gene is left open where the match is weak. Expanded clones are given a class, and other clones once, few, many or no size at all.

TGTGCCAGCAGCTTAGAGGGCAGTTCACCCCTCCACTTT | CASSLEGSSPLHF | TRBJ1-6 | - | TRBV7-9 | -
TGTGCCAGCAGGGGAACAGGGGTGACCGGGGAGCTGTTTTTT | CASRGTGVTGELFF | TRBJ2-2 | TRBD1 | TRBV7-9 | -
TGTGCCAGCAGCTCGACACTTGAAGCTTTCTTT | CASSSTLEAFF | TRBJ1-1 | - | TRBV12-3/TRBV12-4 | -
TGTGCCAGCAGTTACCCGGATAGAGGTTCACCCCTCCACTTT | CASSYPDRGSPLHF | TRBJ1-6 | - | TRBV6-2/TRBV6-3 | -
TGTGCCAGCAGCCAATGGACAGGGACTGGAAACACCATATATTTT | CASSQWTGTGNTIYF | TRBJ1-3 | TRBD1 | TRBV14 | -
TGTGCCAGTTTTTTCGATAAGAACACTGAAGCTTTCTTT | CASFFDKNTEAFF | TRBJ1-1 | - | TRBV2 | -
TGTGCCAGCAGCGTAGAGGGACTAGCGGGGTTGGATACGCAGTATTTT | CASSVEGLAGLDTQYF | TRBJ2-3 | TRBD2 | TRBV9 | -
TGTGCCAGCAGCAAACCTCCGGGACGGGTAAAAAACATTCAGTACTTC | CASSKPPGRVKNIQYF | TRBJ2-4 | - | TRBV6-2/TRBV6-3 | -
TGTGCCACCAGTGACCCAAATCCGACTAGCGGGAGGGCCAGCACAGATACGCAGTATTTT | CATSDPNPTSGRASTDTQYF | TRBJ2-3 | TRBD2 | TRBV24-1 | -
TGTGCCAGCAGTTTACCAGGGGGCGCTGGCTACACCTTC | CASSLPGGAGYTF | TRBJ1-2 | TRBD1 | TRBV28 | -
TGTGCCAGCTCGGGGGGCTTGGCAGATACGCAGTATTTT | CASSGGLADTQYF | TRBJ2-3 | - | TRBV21-1 | -
TGTGCCAGCAGCGACAGGTCCATGAACACTGAAGCTTTCTTT | CASSDRSMNTEAFF | TRBJ1-1 | - | TRBV2 | -
TGTGCCAGCAGCGGGACGGAGTACAATGAGCAGTTCTTC | CASSGTEYNEQFF | TRBJ2-1 | - | TRBV9 | -
TGTGCCAGCAGTTACATCGGACAGGGAGGCGGAAACACCATATATTTT | CASSYIGQGGGNTIYF | TRBJ1-3 | TRBD1 | TRBV6-5 | -
TGTGCCAGTAGTGCCGGGACAGGGCTAGGCTACGAGCAGTACTTC | CASSAGTGLGYEQYF | TRBJ2-7 | TRBD1 | TRBV19 | once
TGTGCCACCAGTGAGGCAGGGGACCACGAGCAGTACTTC | CATSEAGDHEQYF | TRBJ2-7 | - | TRBV24-1 | -
TGTGCCAGTAGTAAGGGGACAGGTTACAATGAGCAGTTCTTC | CASSKGTGYNEQFF | TRBJ2-1 | TRBD1 | TRBV19 | few
TGTGCCATCAGTGAGGGGCGGGAGGGCCTCAGGGTGGAGCAGTACTTC | CAISEGREGLRVEQYF | TRBJ2-7 | TRBD2 | TRBV10-3 | -
TGTGCCAGCACCCCGGGTTCGTTGGACACTGAAGCTTTCTTT | CASTPGSLDTEAFF | TRBJ1-1 | - | TRBV3-1/TRBV3-2 | -
TGCGCCAGCAGCCGTATACAGGGGGCGCATAAGGATGGCTACACCTTC | CASSRIQGAHKDGYTF | TRBJ1-2 | TRBD1 | TRBV5-1 | -
TGTGCCAGCAGTTTTTATAACACCGGGGAGCTGTTTTTT | CASSFYNTGELFF | TRBJ2-2 | - | TRBV12-3/TRBV12-4 | -
TGTGCCAGCAGCTTAACGGGACTAGCGGGAGTACGAAGCGAGACCCAGTACTTC | CASSLTGLAGVRSETQYF | TRBJ2-5 | TRBD2 | TRBV7-2 | -
TGTGCCAGTATCTTCAGGGACGGAAACACCATATATTTT | CASIFRDGNTIYF | TRBJ1-3 | - | TRBV19 | -
TGTGCCAGCATAGGTACAGGGGGCGTCGGATTGAGGACTGAAGCTTTCTTT | CASIGTGGVGLRTEAFF | TRBJ1-1 | TRBD1 | TRBV7-9 | -
TGTGCCAGTAGTCAGGGACAGGTCGTGGCTTTCTTT | CASSQGQVVAFF | TRBJ1-1 | TRBD1 | TRBV19 | -
TGTGCCTGGCCAAATAAGAGGGGAAAGTGGAATCAGCCCCAGCATTTT | CAWPNKRGKWNQPQHF | TRBJ1-5 | - | TRBV30 | -
TGTGCCAGCAGCTTGGTCGGGGGGCTAAACGAGCAGTACTTC | CASSLVGGLNEQYF | TRBJ2-7 | - | TRBV7-9 | -
TGTGCCAGCAGCTTAGCGCAACCTAACTATGGCTACACCTTC | CASSLAQPNYGYTF | TRBJ1-2 | - | TRBV7-2 | -
TGTGCCAGCAGCTCGACGCCTAGCGGGCAATACAATGAGCAGTTCTTC | CASSSTPSGQYNEQFF | TRBJ2-1 | TRBD2 | TRBV7-6 | -
TGTGCCAGCAGCCTAAACGGAAAACTGTTTTTT | CASSLNGKLFF | TRBJ1-4 | - | TRBV5-4 | -
TGTGCCAGCCGCTTGCCCCCGGGACAGGGGTATGGCTACACCTTC | CASRLPPGQGYGYTF | TRBJ1-2 | TRBD1 | TRBV6-5 | -
TGTGCCATCAGTGCAGGACAGGGCTGGTACGAGCAGTACTTC | CAISAGQGWYEQYF | TRBJ2-7 | TRBD1 | TRBV10-3 | -
TGCGCCAGCAGCCCCGGACAGCTCTTTTTGGAGACCCAGTACTTC | CASSPGQLFLETQYF | TRBJ2-5 | - | TRBV5-1 | -
TGTGCCAGCAGCTTGAGGCCTACGCGGAATTCACCCCTCCACTTT | CASSLRPTRNSPLHF | TRBJ1-6 | - | TRBV5-4 | once
TGCGCCAGCAGACAGGGACAGGGCAACTATGGCTACACCTTC | CASRQGQGNYGYTF | TRBJ1-2 | TRBD1 | TRBV5-1 | -
TGTGCCTGGAGTGGAGATTTAGCGGGAGGTCCCCGGGATACGCAGTATTTT | CAWSGDLAGGPRDTQYF | TRBJ2-3 | TRBD2 | TRBV30 | -
TGTGCCAGCAGTCCTCGGGAGGGGGGAACCTACGAGCAGTACTTC | CASSPREGGTYEQYF | TRBJ2-7 | TRBD2 | TRBV27 | -
TGCAGCGTTGGTCATAAGGGGGGTGTCGAGCAGTACTTC | CSVGHKGGVEQYF | TRBJ2-7 | - | TRBV29-1 | -
TGTGCCAGCAGCAACCGACAGGGGGGTGCCCAGTACTTC | CASSNRQGGAQYF | TRBJ2-5 | TRBD1 | TRBV7-3 | -
TGCAGCGTTAGACAGGGGAACACTGAAGCTTTCTTT | CSVRQGNTEAFF | TRBJ1-1 | TRBD1 | TRBV29-1 | -
TGTGCCAGCAGTGAAAAGTATCCAAGCAGGGGGAATGAAAAACTGTTTTTT | CASSEKYPSRGNEKLFF | TRBJ1-4 | TRBD1 | TRBV6-1 | -
TGTGCCAGCAGCAATGGACAGGGGGCATTGGAGCCCCAGCATTTT | CASSNGQGALEPQHF | TRBJ1-5 | TRBD1 | TRBV7-9 | -
TGTGCCAGCAGCTCGTTGACTAGCGGGGTATACAATGAGCAGTTCTTC | CASSSLTSGVYNEQFF | TRBJ2-1 | TRBD2 | TRBV11-1 | -
TGCGCCAGCAGCCAAGATACTAGCCCCAATGAGCAGTTCTTC | CASSQDTSPNEQFF | TRBJ2-1 | - | TRBV4-3 | few
TGTGCCAGCAGTTTAGAACTCGCCTACGAGCAGTACTTC | CASSLELAYEQYF | TRBJ2-7 | - | TRBV12-3/TRBV12-4 | -
TGTGCCAGCAGTTACCAGGTTTTACCTAGCACAGATACGCAGTATTTT | CASSYQVLPSTDTQYF | TRBJ2-3 | - | TRBV6-5 | -
TGTGCCAGCAGGGCTACAGGGCGGGAGACCCAGTACTTC | CASRATGRETQYF | TRBJ2-5 | - | TRBV28 | -
TGTGCCAGCAGCTTGGCCTTCGGGGGCCCTCACTATGGCTACACCTTC | CASSLAFGGPHYGYTF | TRBJ1-2 | - | TRBV5-5 | -
TGTGCCAGCAGTGAAAGCACCGGGGACTTTAGCTTC | CASSESTGDFSF | TRBJ2-7 | - | TRBV6-1 | -
TGTGCCAGCAGCCCCGCCGGCGCCCCTTTGGAAGAGCAGTACTTC | CASSPAGAPLEEQYF | TRBJ2-7 | - | TRBV7-9 | once